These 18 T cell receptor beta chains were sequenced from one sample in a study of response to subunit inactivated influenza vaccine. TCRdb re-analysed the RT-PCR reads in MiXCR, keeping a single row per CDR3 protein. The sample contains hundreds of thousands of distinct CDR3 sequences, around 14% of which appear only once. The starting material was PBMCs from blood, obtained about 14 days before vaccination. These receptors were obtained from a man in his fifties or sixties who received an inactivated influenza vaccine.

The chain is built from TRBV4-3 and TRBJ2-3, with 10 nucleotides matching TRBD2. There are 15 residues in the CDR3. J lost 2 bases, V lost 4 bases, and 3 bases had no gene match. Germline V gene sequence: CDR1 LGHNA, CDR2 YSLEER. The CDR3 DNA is TGCGCCAGCAGCCTCGGGACTAGCGACACAGATACGCAGTATTTT. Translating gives CASSLGTSDTDTQYF.

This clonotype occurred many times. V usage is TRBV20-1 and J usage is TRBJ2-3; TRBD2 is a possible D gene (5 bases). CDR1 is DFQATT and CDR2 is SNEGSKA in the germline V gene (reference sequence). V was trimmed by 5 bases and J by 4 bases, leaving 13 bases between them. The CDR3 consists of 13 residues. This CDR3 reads CSAPTNLADTQYF. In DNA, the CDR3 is TGCAGTGCTCCGACTAACCTTGCAGATACGCAGTATTTT.

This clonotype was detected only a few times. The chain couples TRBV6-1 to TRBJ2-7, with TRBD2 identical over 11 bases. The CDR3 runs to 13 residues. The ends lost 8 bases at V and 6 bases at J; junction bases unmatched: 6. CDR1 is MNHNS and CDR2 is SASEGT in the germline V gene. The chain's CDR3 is CASEPSGGSEQYF. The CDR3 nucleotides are TGTGCCAGCGAACCTAGCGGGGGGTCCGAGCAGTACTTC.

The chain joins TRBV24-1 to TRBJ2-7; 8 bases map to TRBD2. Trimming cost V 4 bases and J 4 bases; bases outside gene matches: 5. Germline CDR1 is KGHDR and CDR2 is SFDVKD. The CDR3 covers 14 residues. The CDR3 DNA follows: TGTGCCACCAGTGAAAGCGGCGGGAGGTACGAGCAGTACTTC. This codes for CATSESGGRYEQYF.

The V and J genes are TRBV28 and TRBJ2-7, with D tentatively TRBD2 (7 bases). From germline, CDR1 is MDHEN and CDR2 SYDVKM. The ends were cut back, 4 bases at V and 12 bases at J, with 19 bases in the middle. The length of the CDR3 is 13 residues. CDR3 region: CASSSGRGRGGYF. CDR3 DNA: TGTGCCAGCAGTTCTGGGCGGGGGAGAGGGGGGTACTTC.

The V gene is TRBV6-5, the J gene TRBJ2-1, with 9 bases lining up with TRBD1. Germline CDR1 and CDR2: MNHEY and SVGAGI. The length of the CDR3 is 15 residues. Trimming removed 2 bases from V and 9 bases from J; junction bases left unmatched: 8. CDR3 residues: CASSYTGQGYGEQFF. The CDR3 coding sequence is TGTGCCAGCAGTTACACGGGACAGGGTTACGGTGAGCAGTTCTTC.

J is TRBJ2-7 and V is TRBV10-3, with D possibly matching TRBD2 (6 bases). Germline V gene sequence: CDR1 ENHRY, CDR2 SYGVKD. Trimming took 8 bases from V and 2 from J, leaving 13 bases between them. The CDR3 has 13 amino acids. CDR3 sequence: CAIHSGETYEQYF. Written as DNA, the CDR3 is TGTGCCATCCACTCGGGGGAAACCTACGAGCAGTACTTC.

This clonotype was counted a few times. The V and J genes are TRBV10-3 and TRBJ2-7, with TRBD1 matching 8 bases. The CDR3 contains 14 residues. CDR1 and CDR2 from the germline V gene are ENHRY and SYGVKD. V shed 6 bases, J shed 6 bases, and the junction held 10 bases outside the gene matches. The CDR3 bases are TGTGCCATCAGCGCGACAGGGGTGGAAGGCGAGCAGTACTTC. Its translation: CAISATGVEGEQYF.

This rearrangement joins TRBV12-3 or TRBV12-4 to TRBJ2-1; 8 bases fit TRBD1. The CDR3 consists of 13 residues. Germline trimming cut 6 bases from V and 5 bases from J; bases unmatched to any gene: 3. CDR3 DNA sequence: TGTGCCAGCAGGCCGGGACAGGACAATGAGCAGTTCTTC. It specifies CASRPGQDNEQFF.

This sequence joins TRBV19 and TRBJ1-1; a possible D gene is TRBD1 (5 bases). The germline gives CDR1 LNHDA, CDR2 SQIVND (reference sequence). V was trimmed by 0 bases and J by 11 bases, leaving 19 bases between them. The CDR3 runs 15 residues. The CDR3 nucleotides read TGTGCCAGTAGTATAGATCTATATTCGGCAGGGTCGGCTTTCTTT. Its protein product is CASSIDLYSAGSAFF. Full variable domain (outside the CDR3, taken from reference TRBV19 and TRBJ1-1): DGGITQSPKYLFRKEGQNVTLSCEQNLNHDAMYWYRQDPGQGLRLIYYSQIVNDFQKGDIAEGYSVSREKKESFPLTVTSAQKNPTAFYLCASSIDLYSAGSAFFGQGTRLTVV.

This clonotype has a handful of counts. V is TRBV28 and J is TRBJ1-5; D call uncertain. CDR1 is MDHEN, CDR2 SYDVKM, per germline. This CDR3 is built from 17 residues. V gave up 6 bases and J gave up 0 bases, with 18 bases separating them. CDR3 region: CASSPIKWAPSNQPQHF. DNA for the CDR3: TGTGCCAGCAGCCCCATAAAGTGGGCTCCTAGCAATCAGCCCCAGCATTTT. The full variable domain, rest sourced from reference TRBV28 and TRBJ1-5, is DVKVTQSSRYLVKRTGEKVFLECVQDMDHENMFWYRQDPGLGLRLIYFSYDVKMKEKGDIPEGYSVSREKKERFSLILESASTNQTSMYLCASSPIKWAPSNQPQHFGDGTRLSIL.

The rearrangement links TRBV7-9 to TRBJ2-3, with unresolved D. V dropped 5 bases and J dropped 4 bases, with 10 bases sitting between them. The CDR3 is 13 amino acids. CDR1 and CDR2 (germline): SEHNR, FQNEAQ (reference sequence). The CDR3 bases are TGTGCCAGCAGCGTGTATTCATCAGATACGCAGTATTTT. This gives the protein CASSVYSSDTQYF.

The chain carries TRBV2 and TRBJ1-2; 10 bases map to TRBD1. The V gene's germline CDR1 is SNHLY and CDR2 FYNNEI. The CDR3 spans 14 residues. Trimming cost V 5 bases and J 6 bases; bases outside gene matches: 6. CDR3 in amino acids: CASSWTGGRDGYTF. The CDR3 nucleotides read TGTGCCAGCAGTTGGACAGGGGGTCGGGATGGCTACACCTTC. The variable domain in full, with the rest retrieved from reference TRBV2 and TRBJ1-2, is EPEVTQTPSHQVTQMGQEVILRCVPISNHLYFYWYRQILGQKVEFLVSFYNNEISEKSEIFDDQFSVERPDGSNFTLKIRSTKLEDSAMYFCASSWTGGRDGYTFGSGTRLTVV.

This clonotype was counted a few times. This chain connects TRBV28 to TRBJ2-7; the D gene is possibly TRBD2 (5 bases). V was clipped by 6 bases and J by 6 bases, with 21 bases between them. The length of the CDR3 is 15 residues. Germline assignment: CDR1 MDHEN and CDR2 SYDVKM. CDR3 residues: CASREDPGSPAEQYF. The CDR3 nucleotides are TGTGCCAGCAGAGAAGATCCGGGATCCCCCGCCGAGCAGTACTTC.

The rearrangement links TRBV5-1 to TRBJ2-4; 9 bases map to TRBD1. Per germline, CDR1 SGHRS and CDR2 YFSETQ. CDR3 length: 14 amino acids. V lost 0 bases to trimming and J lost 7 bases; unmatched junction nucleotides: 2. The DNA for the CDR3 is TGCGCCAGCAGCTTGGCGGGACAGGGTAACATTCAGTACTTC. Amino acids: CASSLAGQGNIQYF.

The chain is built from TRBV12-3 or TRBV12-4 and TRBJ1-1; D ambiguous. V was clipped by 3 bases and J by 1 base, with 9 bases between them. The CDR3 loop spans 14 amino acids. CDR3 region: CASSFIQKNTEAFF. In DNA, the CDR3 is TGTGCCAGCAGTTTTATTCAGAAGAACACTGAAGCTTTCTTT.

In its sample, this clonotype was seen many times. CDR3 bases: TGCAGTGCTAGACCGCGGGGACAGGCGAACACTGAAGCTTTCTTT. Protein product: CSARPRGQANTEAFF. The V call is TRBV20-1, the J call TRBJ1-1; 8 bases map to TRBD1. The V gene's germline CDR1 is DFQATT and CDR2 SNEGSKA (reference sequence). The CDR3 loop spans 15 amino acids. V lost 2 bases, J lost 1 base, and 6 bases stayed unmatched.

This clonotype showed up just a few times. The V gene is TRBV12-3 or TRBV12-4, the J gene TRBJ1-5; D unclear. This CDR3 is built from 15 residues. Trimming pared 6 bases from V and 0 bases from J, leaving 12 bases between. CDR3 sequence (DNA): TGTGCCAGCAGCCCCATAGGGTTTAGCAATCAGCCCCAGCATTTT. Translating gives CASSPIGFSNQPQHF.